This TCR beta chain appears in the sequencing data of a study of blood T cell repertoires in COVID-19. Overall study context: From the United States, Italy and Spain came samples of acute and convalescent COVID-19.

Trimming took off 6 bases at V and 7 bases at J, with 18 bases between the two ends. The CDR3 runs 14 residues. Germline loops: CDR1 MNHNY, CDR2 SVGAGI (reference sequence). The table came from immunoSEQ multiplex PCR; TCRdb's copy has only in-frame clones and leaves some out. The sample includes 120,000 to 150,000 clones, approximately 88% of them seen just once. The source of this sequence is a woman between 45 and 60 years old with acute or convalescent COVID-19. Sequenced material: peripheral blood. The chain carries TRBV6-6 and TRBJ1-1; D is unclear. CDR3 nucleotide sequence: TGTGCCAGCAGCCGCCCCGGAAGCGGGTATGAAGCTTTCTTT. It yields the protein CASSRPGSGYEAFF.